In its sample, the clone carrying this T cell receptor (beta chain) was seen a few times. Its antigen is as yet unknown. The 5'RACE template-switching step produced TCR cDNA and added a universal primer site and UMIs. TCRdb recomputed calls from the 5' RACE reads with MiXCR, one row per CDR3 protein. Found here are about 210,000 distinct CDR3 sequences, around 3.1% of them singletons; the top ten hold under 3.5%. The record originates from a study of T cells after yellow fever vaccination. Notes on the study in general: FACS-sorted repertoires might harbor abundant contaminating clonotypes from the bulk population.

This CDR3 has 12 amino acids. Germline-derived CDR1 and CDR2 are MNHEY and SVGAGI. The V end lost 0 bases, the J end lost 8 bases, and 4 bases lay between the germline ends. Sequenced material: CD4+ T cells sorted from PBMCs, taken 10 days after the yellow fever booster vaccination. The genes are TRBV6-5 and TRBJ1-4; no clear D gene. This TCR was sampled from a man in his late teens or twenties who received the YFV17D yellow fever vaccine. CDR3 protein: CASSYSGEKLFF. The CDR3 nucleotides read TGTGCCAGCAGTTACTCTGGAGAAAAACTGTTTTTT.